This T cell receptor (beta chain) appears in the sequencing data of a study of control samples from healthy donors and cancer patients. The CDR3 loop spans 17 amino acids. V dropped 0 bases and J dropped 4 bases, with 19 bases sitting between them. The germline V gene has CDR1 SGHTA and CDR2 FQGNSA. Produced via immunoSEQ multiplex PCR; TCRdb's table is partial and in-frame only. The table records fewer than 150,000 clones, just over 90% of them present only once. The specimen was blood. V gene TRBV7-2 combines with J gene TRBJ2-7; tentatively, D is TRBD2 (7 bases). This sequence originates from a woman aged 18 to 35 in good health. The CDR3 here is CASSLAGGADPPYEQYF. The CDR3 DNA sequence: TGTGCCAGCAGCTTAGCGGGGGGGGCGGACCCTCCTTACGAGCAGTACTTC.